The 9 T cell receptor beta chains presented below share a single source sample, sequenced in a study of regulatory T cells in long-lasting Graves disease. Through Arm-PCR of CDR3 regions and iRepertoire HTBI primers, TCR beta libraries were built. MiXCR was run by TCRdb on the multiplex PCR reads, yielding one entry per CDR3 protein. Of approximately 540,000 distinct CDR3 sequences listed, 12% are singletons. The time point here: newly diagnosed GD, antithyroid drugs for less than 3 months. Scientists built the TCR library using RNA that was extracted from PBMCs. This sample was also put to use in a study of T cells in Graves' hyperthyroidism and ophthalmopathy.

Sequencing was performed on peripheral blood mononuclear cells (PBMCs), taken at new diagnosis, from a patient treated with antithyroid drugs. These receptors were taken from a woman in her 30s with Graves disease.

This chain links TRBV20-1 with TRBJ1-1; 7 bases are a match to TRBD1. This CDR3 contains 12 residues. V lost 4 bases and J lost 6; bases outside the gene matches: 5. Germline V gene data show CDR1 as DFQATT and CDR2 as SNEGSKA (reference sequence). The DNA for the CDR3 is TGCAGTGCTATGGCAGGGGGACCTGAAGCTTTCTTT. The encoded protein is CSAMAGGPEAFF.

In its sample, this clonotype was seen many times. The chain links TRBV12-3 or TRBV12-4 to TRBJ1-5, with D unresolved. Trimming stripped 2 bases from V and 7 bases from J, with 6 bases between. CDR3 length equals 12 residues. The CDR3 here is CASSLYPQPQHF. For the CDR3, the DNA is TGTGCCAGCAGTTTATACCCCCAGCCCCAGCATTTT.

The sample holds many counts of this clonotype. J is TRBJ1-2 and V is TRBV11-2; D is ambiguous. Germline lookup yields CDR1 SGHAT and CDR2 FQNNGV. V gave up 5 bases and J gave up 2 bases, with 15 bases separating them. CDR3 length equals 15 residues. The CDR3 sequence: CASSAPNDGNYGYTF. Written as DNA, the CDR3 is TGTGCCAGCAGCGCCCCAAACGACGGAAACTATGGCTACACCTTC.

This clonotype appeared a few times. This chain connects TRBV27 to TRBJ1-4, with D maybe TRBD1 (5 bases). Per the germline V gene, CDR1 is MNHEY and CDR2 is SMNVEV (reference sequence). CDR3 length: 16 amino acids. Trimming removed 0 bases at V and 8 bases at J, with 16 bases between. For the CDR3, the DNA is TGTGCCAGCAGTTTATCTCAGGGACTACGAGGGGAAAAACTGTTTTTT. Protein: CASSLSQGLRGEKLFF.

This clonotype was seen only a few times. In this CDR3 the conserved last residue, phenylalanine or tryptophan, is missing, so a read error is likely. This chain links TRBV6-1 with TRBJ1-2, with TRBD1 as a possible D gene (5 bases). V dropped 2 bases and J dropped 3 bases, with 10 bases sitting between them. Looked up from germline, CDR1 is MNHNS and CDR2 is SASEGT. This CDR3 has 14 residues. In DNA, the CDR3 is TGTGCCAGCAGTGAAAAAGGGGCCTACTATGGCTACACCCTC. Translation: CASSEKGAYYGYTL.

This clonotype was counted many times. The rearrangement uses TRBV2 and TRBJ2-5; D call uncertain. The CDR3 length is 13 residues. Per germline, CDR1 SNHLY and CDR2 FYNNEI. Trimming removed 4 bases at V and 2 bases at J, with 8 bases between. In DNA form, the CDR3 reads TGTGCCAGCAGTGGGGAAAGGCAAGAGACCCAGTACTTC. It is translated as CASSGERQETQYF.

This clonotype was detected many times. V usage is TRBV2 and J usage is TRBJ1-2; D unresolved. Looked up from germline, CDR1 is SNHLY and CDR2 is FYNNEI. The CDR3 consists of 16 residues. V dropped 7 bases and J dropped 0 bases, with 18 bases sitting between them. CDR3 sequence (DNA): TGTGCCAGCACCCCCTCCTGGCCGGACGCTAACTATGGCTACACCTTC. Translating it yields CASTPSWPDANYGYTF.

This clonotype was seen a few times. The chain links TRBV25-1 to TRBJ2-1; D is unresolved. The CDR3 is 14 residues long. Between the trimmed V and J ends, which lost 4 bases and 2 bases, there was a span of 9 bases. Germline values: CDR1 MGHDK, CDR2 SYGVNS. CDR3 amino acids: CASSASRPYNEQFF. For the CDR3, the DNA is TGTGCCAGCAGTGCCTCGAGGCCCTACAATGAGCAGTTCTTC. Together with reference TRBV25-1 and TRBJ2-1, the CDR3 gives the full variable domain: EADIYQTPRYLVIGTGKKITLECSQTMGHDKMYWYQQDPGMELHLIHYSYGVNSTEKGDLSSESTVSRIRTEHFPLTLESARPSHTSQYLCASSASRPYNEQFFGPGTRLTVL.

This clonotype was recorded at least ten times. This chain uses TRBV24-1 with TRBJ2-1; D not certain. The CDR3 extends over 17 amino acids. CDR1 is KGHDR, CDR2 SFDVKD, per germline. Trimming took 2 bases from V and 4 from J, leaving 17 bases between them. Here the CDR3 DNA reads TGTGCCACCAGTGATTCCTCTGGAGTCCCTGCTTACAATGAGCAGTTCTTC. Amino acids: CATSDSSGVPAYNEQFF.